The rows below give T cell receptor beta chains drawn from one sample of a study of blood T cell repertoires in COVID-19. Assay: immunoSEQ multiplex PCR; the TCRdb copy retains only in-frame clones and omits some. The sample lists 46,000 or so clones, around nine tenths occurring once. The source material was peripheral blood. Receptors originate from a man between 65 and 79 years old with active COVID-19. Both conserved end residues are part of each CDR3. The D gene is left open where the match is weak. A clone size is listed for some rows: how often the clone was seen (once, few, many), or a class if it is expanded.

TRBV2,NA,TRBJ1-6,NA,CASRQQGVTYNSPLHF,TGTGCCAGCAGGCAACAGGGAGTAACCTATAATTCACCCCTCCACTTT
TRBV7-7,NA,TRBJ2-5,TRBD2,CASSRRGRGETQYF,TGTGCTAGCAGCCGCCGCGGGAGGGGAGAGACCCAGTACTTC
TRBV29-1,few,TRBJ1-2,NA,CSVGQTGPYGYTF,TGCAGCGTGGGCCAGACAGGCCCATATGGCTACACCTTC
TRBV18,NA,TRBJ1-1,NA,CASSPPYPHRGTEAFF,TGTGCCAGCTCACCACCGTATCCCCATCGGGGCACTGAAGCTTTCTTT
TRBV28,NA,TRBJ2-3,TRBD2,CASINHGPGGPWDTQYF,TGTGCCAGCATCAATCATGGACCGGGGGGGCCGTGGGATACGCAGTATTTT
TRBV6-1,NA,TRBJ2-5,TRBD1,CASSELGGFAAGTQYF,TGTGCCAGCAGTGAATTAGGGGGCTTCGCTGCTGGGACCCAGTACTTC
TRBV28,NA,TRBJ1-2,NA,CASSSPGGNYYGYTF,TGTGCCAGCAGTTCCCCGGGGGGAAACTACTATGGCTACACCTTC
TRBV25-1,NA,TRBJ2-7,TRBD2,CASTSGTYEQYF,TGTGCCAGCACTAGCGGAACCTACGAGCAGTACTTC
TRBV2,NA,TRBJ2-7,NA,CASSERYRRNTEYEQYF,TGTGCCAGCAGTGAACGGTATCGGCGGAACACGGAATACGAGCAGTACTTC
TRBV7-2,NA,TRBJ2-1,NA,CASSEWGGARNNEQFF,TGTGCCAGCAGCGAATGGGGGGGCGCGAGAAACAATGAGCAGTTCTTC
TRBV27,NA,TRBJ1-1,NA,CASSFGQNTEAFF,TGTGCCAGCAGTTTTGGACAGAACACTGAAGCTTTCTTT
TRBV6-2/TRBV6-3,NA,TRBJ1-5,TRBD1,CASSYTDRAEPQHF,TGTGCCAGCAGTTATACGGACAGGGCTGAGCCCCAGCATTTT
TRBV4-3,NA,TRBJ2-2,NA,CASSRTRNTGELFF,TGCGCCAGCAGCCGAACTAGGAACACCGGGGAGCTGTTTTTT
TRBV7-9,NA,TRBJ2-5,NA,CASSLRRETQYF,TGTGCCAGCAGCTTAAGGAGGGAGACCCAGTACTTC
TRBV27,NA,TRBJ2-7,NA,CASSTRVGGPREQYF,TGTGCCAGCAGCACAAGAGTAGGCGGCCCACGGGAGCAGTACTTC
TRBV9,NA,TRBJ1-2,TRBD1,CASSPGQGLNYGYTF,TGTGCCAGCAGCCCTGGACAGGGCTTAAACTATGGCTACACCTTC
TRBV7-9,NA,TRBJ2-4,TRBD1,CASSDRTGVDIQYF,TGTGCCAGCAGCGACCGGACAGGGGTGGACATTCAGTACTTC
TRBV7-9,NA,TRBJ1-6,NA,CASSPRRDTNSPLHF,TGTGCCAGCAGCCCCCGCAGGGACACTAATTCACCCCTCCACTTT
TRBV7-3,NA,TRBJ2-3,TRBD2,CASSLTSGGAGSTDTQYF,TGTGCCAGCAGCTTGACTAGCGGGGGGGCCGGGAGCACAGATACGCAGTATTTT
TRBV7-3,NA,TRBJ2-4,TRBD2,CASSLIAGELAKNIQYF,TGTGCCAGCAGCCTAATAGCGGGAGAGCTAGCCAAAAACATTCAGTACTTC
TRBV5-1,NA,TRBJ2-5,NA,CASSKIQGPEYQETQYF,TGCGCCAGCAGCAAAATCCAGGGGCCCGAATACCAAGAGACCCAGTACTTC
TRBV19,NA,TRBJ2-1,TRBD2,CASTPQGAGGNNEQFF,TGTGCCAGTACCCCCCAAGGAGCGGGAGGAAACAATGAGCAGTTCTTC
TRBV21-1,NA,TRBJ2-7,NA,CASSPDRGREQYF,TGTGCCAGCAGCCCGGACAGGGGGCGTGAGCAGTACTTC
TRBV5-4,NA,TRBJ2-7,NA,CASSLGARPEQYF,TGTGCCAGCAGCTTGGGAGCTAGGCCCGAGCAGTACTTC
TRBV5-1,NA,TRBJ2-5,NA,CASSPGGPETQYF,TGCGCCAGCAGCCCGGGGGGCCCAGAGACCCAGTACTTC
TRBV19,NA,TRBJ2-1,TRBD2,CASSLGGRAPRNEQFF,TGTGCCAGTAGTTTGGGCGGGAGGGCCCCGAGGAATGAGCAGTTCTTC
TRBV6-5,NA,TRBJ1-5,NA,CASSAGKYSNQPQHF,TGTGCCAGCAGCGCAGGGAAATATAGCAATCAGCCCCAGCATTTT
TRBV12-3/TRBV12-4,medium-sized,TRBJ2-2,NA,CASSFYPGELFF,TGTGCCAGCAGTTTCTATCCCGGGGAGCTGTTTTTT
TRBV9,NA,TRBJ2-3,TRBD2,CASSVTSGSSPSTDTQYF,TGTGCCAGCAGCGTAACTAGCGGGAGTTCCCCTAGCACAGATACGCAGTATTTT
TRBV19,NA,TRBJ2-3,TRBD2,CASSMGLAGVTDTQYF,TGTGCCAGTAGTATGGGACTAGCGGGGGTCACAGATACGCAGTATTTT
TRBV30,NA,TRBJ2-3,NA,CAWSVAGNTQYF,TGTGCCTGGAGTGTGGCCGGGAATACGCAGTATTTT
TRBV5-5,NA,TRBJ2-7,NA,CASSLGPGSNYEQYF,TGTGCCAGCAGCTTGGGTCCAGGGTCGAACTACGAGCAGTACTTC
TRBV18,NA,TRBJ2-5,TRBD2,CASSPELAGIQETQYF,TGTGCCAGCTCACCAGAACTAGCGGGGATCCAAGAGACCCAGTACTTC
TRBV24-1,NA,TRBJ1-5,TRBD1,CATGTGVGQPQHF,TGTGCCACAGGGACAGGGGTTGGTCAGCCCCAGCATTTT
TRBV19,NA,TRBJ1-5,NA,CASNLKGGNQPQHF,TGTGCCAGTAATCTAAAGGGGGGCAATCAGCCCCAGCATTTT
TRBV4-3,NA,TRBJ2-3,TRBD2,CASSLTSGTSGGASTDTQYF,TGCGCCAGCAGCCTTACATCCGGGACTAGCGGGGGGGCTAGCACAGATACGCAGTATTTT
TRBV9,few,TRBJ2-1,TRBD2,CASSVLGTSGRRSSYNEQFF,TGTGCCAGCAGCGTCCTCGGGACTAGCGGGAGGAGGAGTTCCTACAATGAGCAGTTCTTC
TRBV4-1,NA,TRBJ2-2,TRBD2,CASSLTDNPSRLAVNTGELFF,TGCGCCAGCAGCCTTACCGATAATCCCTCTCGACTAGCGGTGAACACCGGGGAGCTGTTTTTT
TRBV4-1,NA,TRBJ1-2,NA,CASSQDSRVPYGYTF,TGCGCCAGCAGCCAAGATAGCCGGGTCCCCTATGGCTACACCTTC
TRBV4-1,NA,TRBJ2-7,NA,CASSQLALPAYEQYF,TGCGCCAGCAGCCAACTAGCCCTCCCGGCTTACGAGCAGTACTTC
TRBV7-8,NA,TRBJ1-4,NA,CASSLGRLATNEKLFF,TGTGCCAGCAGCTTAGGGAGGCTTGCAACTAATGAAAAACTGTTTTTT
TRBV3-1/TRBV3-2,NA,TRBJ2-1,NA,CASSQDPTLFYNEQFF,TGTGCCAGCAGCCAAGACCCCACACTATTCTACAATGAGCAGTTCTTC
TRBV28,once,TRBJ1-2,NA,CASRLDAGANYGYTF,TGTGCCAGCAGACTAGACGCGGGGGCAAACTATGGCTACACCTTC
TRBV15,NA,TRBJ2-2,TRBD2,CAIKLGTSGLRDTGELFF,TGTGCGATTAAGCTGGGGACTAGCGGTCTACGGGACACCGGGGAGCTGTTTTTT
TRBV30,NA,TRBJ2-7,TRBD1,CAWSGQGAGEQYF,TGTGCCTGGAGTGGGCAGGGGGCCGGAGAGCAGTACTTC
TRBV30,NA,TRBJ2-7,NA,CAWSVGRHEQYF,TGTGCCTGGAGTGTAGGGAGGCACGAGCAGTACTTC
TRBV7-9,NA,TRBJ2-7,TRBD1,CASSFDRVTEQYF,TGTGCCAGCAGCTTCGACAGGGTCACCGAGCAGTACTTC
TRBV6-6,once,TRBJ1-3,TRBD1,CASSAGGSGNTIYF,TGTGCCAGCAGTGCAGGGGGCTCTGGAAACACCATATATTTT
TRBV7-9,NA,TRBJ2-3,NA,CASLLTGTDTQYF,TGTGCCAGCCTCCTAACAGGCACAGATACGCAGTATTTT
TRBV6-5,once,TRBJ1-3,NA,CASGDTEGVTIYF,TGTGCCAGCGGGGACACCGAGGGGGTGACCATATATTTT
TRBV5-1,NA,TRBJ1-2,NA,CASSLVPDRPNYGYTF,TGCGCCAGCAGCTTGGTTCCCGACAGGCCTAACTATGGCTACACCTTC
TRBV25-1,NA,TRBJ2-7,NA,CASSGDTVPYEQYF,TGTGCCAGCAGTGGGGACACCGTCCCCTACGAGCAGTACTTC
TRBV5-1,NA,TRBJ1-3,TRBD1,CASRKGAGNTIYF,TGCGCCAGCAGAAAGGGGGCGGGAAACACCATATATTTT
TRBV12-3/TRBV12-4,NA,TRBJ1-1,NA,CASSQGAVSFFF,TGTGCCAGCAGCCAAGGGGCGGTATCCTTTTTCTTT
TRBV14,NA,TRBJ2-7,TRBD2,CASSQDSAGAGYEQYF,TGTGCCAGCAGCCAAGATTCAGCGGGGGCCGGGTACGAGCAGTACTTC
TRBV6-6,NA,TRBJ1-3,NA,CASSYSETGTGNTIYF,TGTGCCAGCAGTTACTCGGAGACAGGAACGGGAAACACCATATATTTT
TRBV7-6,NA,TRBJ2-5,NA,CASSLVEGETQYF,TGTGCCAGCAGCTTAGTTGAGGGAGAGACCCAGTACTTC
TRBV19,once,TRBJ2-7,NA,CASSIVFGGIPYEQYF,TGTGCCAGTAGTATAGTTTTTGGAGGGATCCCCTACGAGCAGTACTTC
TRBV7-2,NA,TRBJ2-7,NA,CASSPLSGAYEQYF,TGTGCCAGCAGCCCCCTGTCGGGAGCCTACGAGCAGTACTTC
TRBV19,NA,TRBJ1-5,TRBD1,CASSPGQVPRYSNQPQHF,TGTGCCAGTAGCCCCGGACAGGTTCCCCGCTATAGCAATCAGCCCCAGCATTTT